A selection of T cell receptor beta chains follows, all from one sample in a study of T cells in Graves' hyperthyroidism and ophthalmopathy. Using its own MiXCR run on the multiplex PCR reads, TCRdb lists one record per CDR3 protein. The data show around 250,000 distinct CDR3 sequences, roughly 14% seen once. The sample consisted of blood. Every receptor here comes from a woman between 40 and 55 years old with Graves' hyperthyroidism that later progressed to Graves' ophthalmopathy. CDR3s include the opening cysteine and the closing phenylalanine or tryptophan. A D gene is named only where the DNA matches it firmly. Only some rows state a clone size, as once, few, many or a class for expanded clones.

len: 15; d_gene: -; v_gene: TRBV7-2; j_gene: TRBJ2-2; abundance: many; CDR3nt: TGTGCCAGCAGCCAGCGGACAGATACCACCGGGGAGCTGTTTTTT; CDR3aa: CASSQRTDTTGELFF
len: 11; d_gene: -; v_gene: TRBV20-1; j_gene: TRBJ2-5; abundance: many; CDR3nt: TGCAGTGCCCCCCGGGGGGAGACCCAGTACTTC; CDR3aa: CSAPRGETQYF
len: 13; d_gene: -; v_gene: TRBV29-1; j_gene: TRBJ2-3; abundance: many; CDR3nt: TGCAGCGTAGAGGACGAATACACAGATACGCAGTATTTT; CDR3aa: CSVEDEYTDTQYF
len: 12; d_gene: -; v_gene: TRBV7-9; j_gene: TRBJ1-2; abundance: -; CDR3nt: TGTGCCAGCAGCCCCAATAACTATGGCTACACCTTC; CDR3aa: CASSPNNYGYTF
len: 14; d_gene: -; v_gene: TRBV2; j_gene: TRBJ1-5; abundance: many; CDR3nt: TGTGCCAGCAGTGACCTCTTCGGGAATCAGCCCCAGCATTTT; CDR3aa: CASSDLFGNQPQHF
len: 18; d_gene: -; v_gene: TRBV4-2; j_gene: TRBJ2-1; abundance: many; CDR3nt: TGTGCCAGCAGCCAAGTCCACCGGGACTCCGTGTCCTACAATGAGCAGTTCTTC; CDR3aa: CASSQVHRDSVSYNEQFF
len: 14; d_gene: -; v_gene: TRBV4-1; j_gene: TRBJ2-1; abundance: -; CDR3nt: TGCGCCAGCAGCTACCAAGTGAATGTAGATGAGCAGTTCTTC; CDR3aa: CASSYQVNVDEQFF
len: 17; d_gene: TRBD2; v_gene: TRBV5-1; j_gene: TRBJ2-2; abundance: few; CDR3nt: TGCGCCAGCAGCTTGGGACTAGCGGGAAAGAAAATCGGGGAGCTGTTTTTT; CDR3aa: CASSLGLAGKKIGELFF
len: 10; d_gene: -; v_gene: TRBV28; j_gene: TRBJ2-5; abundance: many; CDR3nt: TGCCGCGTCGGATTGGAGACCCAGTACTTC; CDR3aa: CRVGLETQYF
len: 16; d_gene: TRBD1; v_gene: TRBV9; j_gene: TRBJ2-2; abundance: -; CDR3nt: TGTGCCAGCAGCGGACAAACAGGGGGCAGCACCGGGGAGCTGTTTTTT; CDR3aa: CASSGQTGGSTGELFF
len: 15; d_gene: -; v_gene: TRBV7-2; j_gene: TRBJ2-1; abundance: -; CDR3nt: TGTGCCAGCAGTCAACAGCCGACCTCCTACAATGAGCAGTTCTTC; CDR3aa: CASSQQPTSYNEQFF
len: 15; d_gene: TRBD1; v_gene: TRBV29-1; j_gene: TRBJ1-2; abundance: few; CDR3nt: TGCAGCGTATGGACAGGGAATCCTTTTAACTATGGCTACACCTTC; CDR3aa: CSVWTGNPFNYGYTF
len: 15; d_gene: TRBD2; v_gene: TRBV29-1; j_gene: TRBJ2-3; abundance: -; CDR3nt: TGCAGCGTTGTGGGAGGGCGGATCCACACAGATACGCAGTATTTT; CDR3aa: CSVVGGRIHTDTQYF
len: 16; d_gene: TRBD1; v_gene: TRBV18; j_gene: TRBJ1-1; abundance: few; CDR3nt: TGTGCCAGCTCACCACCGGGGACAGGGGGCTTTACTGAAGCTTTCTTT; CDR3aa: CASSPPGTGGFTEAFF
len: 9; d_gene: -; v_gene: TRBV6-4; j_gene: TRBJ2-3; abundance: -; CDR3nt: TGTGCCAATAGGGATACGCAGTATTTT; CDR3aa: CANRDTQYF
len: 14; d_gene: TRBD1; v_gene: TRBV12-3/TRBV12-4; j_gene: TRBJ1-1; abundance: many; CDR3nt: TGTGCCAGCAGACCGGGACAGTTGAACACTGAAGCTTTCTTT; CDR3aa: CASRPGQLNTEAFF
len: 16; d_gene: TRBD2; v_gene: TRBV27; j_gene: TRBJ2-1; abundance: few; CDR3nt: TGTGCCAGCAGCATAACTAGCGCGAGCTCCTACAATGAGCAGTTCTTC; CDR3aa: CASSITSASSYNEQFF
len: 16; d_gene: -; v_gene: TRBV3-1; j_gene: TRBJ2-1; abundance: few; CDR3nt: TGTGCCAGCAGCCAAGATATCGGACTTACTCACAATGAGCAGTTCTTC; CDR3aa: CASSQDIGLTHNEQFF
len: 14; d_gene: -; v_gene: TRBV7-9; j_gene: TRBJ1-1; abundance: many; CDR3nt: TGTGCCAGCAGCTTAAGGGGAAGTAGCACTGAAGCTTTCTTT; CDR3aa: CASSLRGSSTEAFF
len: 12; d_gene: -; v_gene: TRBV29-1; j_gene: TRBJ2-3; abundance: once; CDR3nt: TGCAGCGTTGAACCTAGCACAGATACGCAGTATTTT; CDR3aa: CSVEPSTDTQYF
len: 19; d_gene: TRBD2; v_gene: TRBV7-9; j_gene: TRBJ2-2; abundance: -; CDR3nt: TGTGCCAGCAGCCGTCATCGGCTAGCGGTCCTCCGGGACACCGGGGAGCTGTTTTTT; CDR3aa: CASSRHRLAVLRDTGELFF
len: 14; d_gene: -; v_gene: TRBV10-3; j_gene: TRBJ1-3; abundance: many; CDR3nt: TGTGCCACCTTGGAAGGGATCTCGGGAAACACCATATATTTT; CDR3aa: CATLEGISGNTIYF
len: 14; d_gene: -; v_gene: TRBV20-1; j_gene: TRBJ2-7; abundance: many; CDR3nt: TGCAGTGCTAGTCGGGGTGGGTCCTCCCACGAGCAGTACTTC; CDR3aa: CSASRGGSSHEQYF
len: 23; d_gene: -; v_gene: TRBV28; j_gene: TRBJ1-3; abundance: many; CDR3nt: TGTGCCAGCAGTGAACTTATCGTTGAGAATCCGGGAAGACAGCAACTCTCTGGAAACACCATATATTTT; CDR3aa: CASSELIVENPGRQQLSGNTIYF
len: 14; d_gene: TRBD1; v_gene: TRBV14; j_gene: TRBJ2-7; abundance: -; CDR3nt: TGTGTCAGCAGCCAAGGGACAGGGGCCTACGAGCAGTACTTC; CDR3aa: CVSSQGTGAYEQYF
len: 18; d_gene: TRBD2; v_gene: TRBV5-1; j_gene: TRBJ2-3; abundance: many; CDR3nt: TGCGCCAGCAGCTTGGGACTAGCGGGAGGGCGCGGGTCAGATACGCAGTATTTT; CDR3aa: CASSLGLAGGRGSDTQYF
len: 16; d_gene: -; v_gene: TRBV2; j_gene: TRBJ1-2; abundance: -; CDR3nt: TGTGCCAGCAGTTTCATGGGAGGGGGTTGGAACTATGGCTACACCTTC; CDR3aa: CASSFMGGGWNYGYTF
len: 14; d_gene: -; v_gene: TRBV5-1; j_gene: TRBJ2-1; abundance: many; CDR3nt: TGCGCCAGCAGGTACGGGAACCGACTCAATGAGCAGTTCTTC; CDR3aa: CASRYGNRLNEQFF
len: 13; d_gene: -; v_gene: TRBV6-1; j_gene: TRBJ1-1; abundance: -; CDR3nt: TGTGCCAGCGCGGATGAGCTGAACACTGAAGCTTTCTTT; CDR3aa: CASADELNTEAFF
len: 15; d_gene: TRBD1; v_gene: TRBV4-1; j_gene: TRBJ1-4; abundance: -; CDR3nt: TGCGCCAGCAACCTAGAGAGGGACAGACGAGAAAAACTGTTTTTT; CDR3aa: CASNLERDRREKLFF
len: 17; d_gene: -; v_gene: TRBV5-1; j_gene: TRBJ2-3; abundance: few; CDR3nt: TGCGCCAGCAGCTGGGCAGGGGGACTTCCTAGCACAGATACGCAGTATTTT; CDR3aa: CASSWAGGLPSTDTQYF
len: 13; d_gene: -; v_gene: TRBV29-1; j_gene: TRBJ2-5; abundance: many; CDR3nt: TGCAGCGTTGCTCGGGACTACCAAGAGACCCAGTACTTC; CDR3aa: CSVARDYQETQYF
len: 12; d_gene: -; v_gene: TRBV28; j_gene: TRBJ2-4; abundance: many; CDR3nt: TGTGCCAGCCAAGGTGGGACTGACATTCAGTACTTC; CDR3aa: CASQGGTDIQYF
len: 17; d_gene: TRBD2; v_gene: TRBV3-1; j_gene: TRBJ2-1; abundance: -; CDR3nt: TGTGCCAGCAGCCCAATGGGTGGTAGCGGGAGTTTCAATGAGCAGTTCTTC; CDR3aa: CASSPMGGSGSFNEQFF
len: 13; d_gene: -; v_gene: TRBV6-4; j_gene: TRBJ2-7; abundance: many; CDR3nt: TGTGCCAGCATAATGGGCCCCCGTGGCGAGCAGTACTTC; CDR3aa: CASIMGPRGEQYF
len: 20; d_gene: -; v_gene: TRBV11-1; j_gene: TRBJ2-7; abundance: many; CDR3nt: TGTGCCAGCAGCCCCAACAAGGTGGGCGGAGGGGGCCCGAGCTCCTACGAGCAGTACTTC; CDR3aa: CASSPNKVGGGGPSSYEQYF
len: 18; d_gene: -; v_gene: TRBV25-1; j_gene: TRBJ1-1; abundance: many; CDR3nt: TGTGCCAGCAGTGAATTGGTTATTGGGGACACTTCAAACACTGAAGCTTTCTTT; CDR3aa: CASSELVIGDTSNTEAFF
len: 14; d_gene: -; v_gene: TRBV7-9; j_gene: TRBJ2-1; abundance: few; CDR3nt: TGTGCCAGCAGCTTGGGACGGTCTTACAATGAGCAGTTCTTC; CDR3aa: CASSLGRSYNEQFF
len: 13; d_gene: -; v_gene: TRBV27; j_gene: TRBJ1-4; abundance: -; CDR3nt: TGTGCCAGCAGTGGGGGGGGGGTCGAAAAACTGTTTTTT; CDR3aa: CASSGGGVEKLFF
len: 15; d_gene: TRBD2; v_gene: TRBV12-3/TRBV12-4; j_gene: TRBJ2-3; abundance: many; CDR3nt: TGTGCCAGCAGTTTACTAGCGGGGAGCACAGATACGCAGTATTTT; CDR3aa: CASSLLAGSTDTQYF
len: 14; d_gene: -; v_gene: TRBV18; j_gene: TRBJ2-7; abundance: few; CDR3nt: TGTGCCAGCTCACCACCGGGGCTATATGGGGAGCAGTACTTC; CDR3aa: CASSPPGLYGEQYF
len: 16; d_gene: TRBD2; v_gene: TRBV6-1; j_gene: TRBJ2-3; abundance: -; CDR3nt: TGTGCCAGCAAAAGGGGGCTAGCGGGAGGGCCCTCTACGCAGTATTTT; CDR3aa: CASKRGLAGGPSTQYF